Following are 5 T cell receptor beta chains from one sample sequenced in a study of T cells in Graves' hyperthyroidism and ophthalmopathy. What was amplified from RNA transcripts were TCR beta CDR3 regions. First-round RT-PCR with HTBI primers amplified the TCR CDR3 region. TCRdb re-called the multiplex PCR reads through MiXCR, storing one row per CDR3 protein. The data contain 75,000 to 100,000 distinct CDR3 sequences, 51% of them singletons. Sequenced input: blood. All receptors come from a woman aged 40 to 55 with Graves' hyperthyroidism.

The J gene is TRBJ1-4, the V gene TRBV2; 12 bases align to TRBD1. The CDR3 has 18 amino acids. Trimming cost V 6 bases and J 0 bases; bases outside gene matches: 8. Germline CDR1 SNHLY, CDR2 FYNNEI. CDR3: CASRTGTGGPATNEKLFF. The CDR3 DNA sequence: TGTGCCAGCAGGACGGGGACAGGGGGCCCGGCAACTAATGAAAAACTGTTTTTT. Supplemented by reference TRBV2 and TRBJ1-4, the full variable domain reads EPEVTQTPSHQVTQMGQEVILRCVPISNHLYFYWYRQILGQKVEFLVSFYNNEISEKSEIFDDQFSVERPDGSNFTLKIRSTKLEDSAMYFCASRTGTGGPATNEKLFFGSGTQLSVL.

The rearrangement uses TRBV15 and TRBJ1-2; 7 bases fit TRBD1. Looked up from germline, CDR1 is LNHNV and CDR2 is YYDKDF (reference sequence). V dropped 5 bases and J dropped 2; count of bases not matched to a gene: 8. This CDR3 is built from 15 residues. CDR3 in amino acids: CATSFTDRQNYGYTF. Here the CDR3 DNA reads TGTGCCACCAGCTTTACGGACAGGCAGAACTATGGCTACACCTTC.

The gene calls are TRBV10-3 and TRBJ1-2; D might be TRBD1 (5 bases). The CDR3 sequence is 16 residues long. The V and J ends lost 0 bases and 4 bases respectively, with 15 bases between them. CDR1 is ENHRY and CDR2 is SYGVKD in the germline V gene. The CDR3, as DNA: TGTGCCATCAGTGAGTCCGGGGACGAGCCCTTCTATGGCTACACCTTC. It translates to CAISESGDEPFYGYTF.

V and J are TRBV10-3 and TRBJ1-1, with D perhaps matching TRBD1 (6 bases). The V and J ends lost 1 base and 2 bases respectively, with 11 bases between them. The CDR3 runs to 15 residues. In germline, CDR1 is ENHRY, CDR2 SYGVKD. DNA for the CDR3: TGTGCCATCAGTGAGTGGGGGGGGCTTAACACTGAAGCTTTCTTT. Amino acids: CAISEWGGLNTEAFF.

The sample holds many counts of this clonotype. The rearrangement joins TRBV20-1 to TRBJ1-5; D remains ambiguous. V lost 0 bases to trimming and J lost 3 bases, with 9 bases between them. This CDR3 contains 14 residues. Germline CDR1 DFQATT, CDR2 SNEGSKA (reference sequence). The CDR3 sequence is CSARDTVLNQPQHF. The CDR3, as DNA: TGCAGTGCTAGAGACACAGTTCTCAATCAGCCCCAGCATTTT.